This passage covers 28 T cell receptor beta chains from one sample sequenced in a study of blood T cell repertoires in COVID-19. Sequenced by immunoSEQ multiplex PCR; TCRdb stores in-frame clones only, minus some. The sample includes 60,000 to 70,000 clones, approximately 86% of them seen just once. Sequenced input: peripheral blood. These TCRs come from a middle-aged man with COVID-19, enrolled during active disease.

The chain carries TRBV19 and TRBJ1-4, with a possible D match to TRBD1 (5 bases). V was shortened by 0 bases and J by 10 bases, with 15 bases between the two germline ends. This CDR3 comprises 15 residues. Germline V lookup: CDR1 LNHDA, CDR2 SQIVND (reference sequence). The CDR3 is CASSIEVEGIGKLFF. The CDR3 coding sequence is TGTGCCAGTAGTATAGAGGTGGAGGGGATTGGAAAACTGTTTTTT.

This sequence joins TRBV14 and TRBJ2-3, with TRBD2 as a possible D gene (7 bases). The V end was cut by 1 base, the J end by 3 bases, with 14 bases between. Germline-derived CDR1 and CDR2 are SGHDN and FVKESK. The CDR3 is 16 amino acids. The CDR3 here is CASSQVGGRRTDTQYF. CDR3 coding DNA: TGTGCCAGCAGCCAAGTGGGGGGGCGTAGGACAGATACGCAGTATTTT.

J is TRBJ2-5 and V is TRBV28; 11 positions agree with TRBD1. The J segment lost 2 bases and the V segment lost 5 bases, leaving 7 bases of the junction unmatched. The CDR3 is 16 amino acids. The V gene's germline CDR1 is MDHEN and CDR2 SYDVKM. The CDR3 nucleotides read TGTGCCAGCAGTACCGCCCGGGACAGGGGGCAAGAGACCCAGTACTTC. It encodes CASSTARDRGQETQYF.

This clone was counted a single time. The V and J genes are TRBV5-5 and TRBJ2-5; 8 nucleotides agree with TRBD1. V shed 3 bases, J shed 5 bases, and the junction held 12 bases outside the gene matches. In germline, CDR1 is SGHKS, CDR2 YYEKEE (reference sequence). The CDR3 has 16 residues. The CDR3 here is CASSSIPGGSGETQYF. The CDR3 bases are TGTGCCAGCAGCTCCATTCCAGGGGGCTCGGGCGAGACCCAGTACTTC.

V is TRBV11-3 and J is TRBJ2-3; D perhaps matches TRBD1 (5 bases). Germline V gene sequence: CDR1 SGHNT, CDR2 YENEEA. The CDR3 has 13 amino acids. The V gene lost 5 bases and the J gene lost 2 bases, with 8 bases spanning the gap. CDR3 nucleotide sequence: TGTGCCAGCAGCCAACAGGTCACAGATACGCAGTATTTT. Translated, it gives CASSQQVTDTQYF.

The rearrangement links TRBV28 to TRBJ2-2; D is perhaps TRBD1 (6 bases). V was pared by 4 bases and J by 0 bases, with 9 bases between. Germline CDR1 reads MDHEN; CDR2 reads SYDVKM. The CDR3 totals 15 residues. Written as DNA, the CDR3 is TGTGCCAGCAGTTCAGGGACAACGAACACCGGGGAGCTGTTTTTT. It yields the protein CASSSGTTNTGELFF.

The CDR3 loop is CASSGGMGPETQYF. The CDR3 DNA reads as TGTGCCAGCAGTGGCGGGATGGGGCCAGAGACCCAGTACTTC. The rearrangement joins TRBV2 to TRBJ2-5; the D gene is possibly TRBD2 (6 bases). The CDR3 is made up of 14 amino acids. The germline V gene encodes CDR1 SNHLY and CDR2 FYNNEI. V shed 4 bases and J shed 4 bases, with 13 bases lying between them.

This clone showed up just once. The chain combines TRBV5-4 with TRBJ2-3; TRBD2 agrees at 8 bases. J gave up 1 base and V 4 bases, and 5 bases lay outside the gene matches. The CDR3 runs 15 residues. Germline-derived CDR1 and CDR2 are SGHNT and YYREEE (reference sequence). DNA for the CDR3: TGTGCCAGCAGCCGGGGGGGCCCACGCACAGATACGCAGTATTTT. This translates into CASSRGGPRTDTQYF. Complete variable domain (other parts from reference TRBV5-4 and TRBJ2-3): ETGVTQSPTHLIKTRGQQVTLRCSSQSGHNTVSWYQQALGQGPQFIFQYYREEENGRGNFPPRFSGLQFPNYSSELNVNALELDDSALYLCASSRGGPRTDTQYFGPGTRLTVL.

V and J are TRBV19 and TRBJ1-2; perhaps TRBD1 as D (5 bases). From germline, CDR1 is LNHDA and CDR2 SQIVND (reference sequence). V was cut by 6 bases and J by 0 bases, with 14 bases left in between. The CDR3 covers 15 residues. The chain's CDR3 is CASSPWGGANYGYTF. Written as DNA, the CDR3 is TGTGCCAGTAGCCCTTGGGGGGGGGCTAACTATGGCTACACCTTC.

The genes are TRBV9 and TRBJ2-4, with a possible D match to TRBD2 (5 bases). CDR3 length: 12 amino acids. The V end was cut by 0 bases, the J end by 9 bases, with 7 bases between. The germline V gene has CDR1 SGDLS and CDR2 YYNGEE. CDR3 coding DNA: TGTGCCAGCAGCGTAGGGGAGCCCATTCAGTACTTC. Translated: CASSVGEPIQYF.

The chain carries TRBV5-1 and TRBJ2-7, with 9 positions matching TRBD2. The germline gives CDR1 SGHRS, CDR2 YFSETQ. CDR3 size: 15 residues. V lost 0 bases, J lost 4 bases, and 5 bases stayed unmatched. The CDR3 protein is CASSLALAGVYEQYF. For the CDR3, the DNA is TGCGCCAGCAGCTTGGCGTTAGCGGGGGTATACGAGCAGTACTTC.

This sequence joins TRBV12-3 or TRBV12-4 and TRBJ1-6; unclear D gene. The CDR3 is 12 amino acids. V lost 2 bases to trimming and J lost 10 bases, with 6 bases between them. CDR3 loop: CASSLSLSPLHF. The CDR3 region has the DNA TGTGCCAGCAGTTTAAGCCTGTCACCCCTCCACTTT.

V gene TRBV6-4 combines with J gene TRBJ2-7; D unresolved. V was clipped by 6 bases and J by 11 bases, with 23 bases between them. CDR1 MRHNA and CDR2 SNTAGT come from the germline V gene. The CDR3 loop spans 14 amino acids. In nucleotides, the CDR3 is TGTGCCAGCAGGGAGTTGGAATCCCTACCTTTTAAGTACTTC. It translates to CASRELESLPFKYF.

This chain links TRBV6-5 with TRBJ2-7; 10 bases are shared with TRBD1. This CDR3 spans 13 amino acids. Germline V gives CDR1 MNHEY, CDR2 SVGAGI. The V segment lost 5 bases and the J segment 5 bases; nucleotides outside the gene matches: 3. This chain's CDR3 is CASSLGQGDEQYF. CDR3 DNA: TGTGCCAGCAGTCTAGGACAGGGGGACGAGCAGTACTTC.

This chain connects TRBV7-9 to TRBJ2-3; 8 bases line up with TRBD2. Germline CDR1 reads SEHNR; CDR2 reads FQNEAQ (reference sequence). The CDR3 is 14 residues long. V shed 8 bases, J shed 5 bases, and the junction held 9 bases outside the gene matches. This chain's CDR3 is CASYLGGAEDTQYF. The CDR3 DNA reads as TGTGCCAGCTATCTCGGGGGGGCGGAAGATACGCAGTATTTT.

The V gene is TRBV4-1, the J gene TRBJ1-1; no clear D gene. The CDR3 totals 13 residues. Per the germline V gene, CDR1 is MGHRA and CDR2 is YSYEKL. Trimming cost V 4 bases and J 2 bases, with 8 bases left between them. CDR3 sequence (DNA): TGCGCCAGCAGCCCCGGACTCAACACTGAAGCTTTCTTT. As protein: CASSPGLNTEAFF.

The V and J genes are TRBV5-1 and TRBJ1-1; D is unclear. CDR3 length equals 13 residues. V was pared by 4 bases and J by 0 bases, with 7 bases between. Germline V gene data show CDR1 as SGHRS and CDR2 as YFSETQ. The CDR3 region has the DNA TGCGCCAGCAGCGTAGTTGTGAACACTGAAGCTTTCTTT. Its protein is CASSVVVNTEAFF. The full variable domain, in which reference TRBV5-1 and TRBJ1-1 provide the parts outside the CDR3, is KAGVTQTPRYLIKTRGQQVTLSCSPISGHRSVSWYQQTPGQGLQFLFEYFSETQRNKGNFPGRFSGRQFSNSRSEMNVSTLELGDSALYLCASSVVVNTEAFFGQGTRLTVV.

This clone has a handful of counts. The chain has TRBV2 and TRBJ2-4; 7 bases are shared with TRBD1. CDR1 and CDR2 from the germline V gene are SNHLY and FYNNEI. This CDR3 spans 15 amino acids. V was clipped by 7 bases and J by 9 bases; unmatched bases: 15. The CDR3 DNA sequence: TGTGCCAGCAAAGCCGGGACAGAGCCCTTTGGCATTCAGTACTTC. Translating gives CASKAGTEPFGIQYF.

This clone showed up just a few times. The chain uses TRBV6-5 and TRBJ1-1; 8 nucleotides match TRBD1. Germline CDR1 MNHEY, CDR2 SVGAGI. The V segment lost 2 bases and the J segment 3 bases; nucleotides outside the gene matches: 8. The CDR3 runs to 16 residues. In DNA, the CDR3 is TGTGCCAGCAGTTACGGCCCTGCGGACAGGGACACTGAAGCTTTCTTT. Its protein is CASSYGPADRDTEAFF.

The V gene is TRBV5-4, the J gene TRBJ2-3, with D unclear. V lost 3 bases to trimming and J lost 0 bases, with 14 bases between them. Germline V CDR1 and CDR2: SGHNT, YYREEE (reference sequence). There are 16 residues in the CDR3. The CDR3 loop reads CASSSLAARSTDTQYF. CDR3 coding DNA: TGTGCCAGCAGCTCGTTAGCCGCTCGGAGCACAGATACGCAGTATTTT.

V usage is TRBV11-2 and J usage is TRBJ2-5; D unclear. The CDR3 sequence is 14 residues long. V gave up 1 base and J gave up 5 bases, with 11 bases separating them. Looked up from germline, CDR1 is SGHAT and CDR2 is FQNNGV. CDR3 sequence: CASSLAPTGETQYF. The CDR3 nucleotides read TGTGCCAGCAGCTTAGCCCCCACCGGGGAGACCCAGTACTTC.

This clone was detected once. The chain links TRBV21-1 to TRBJ2-5; the table's D call, TRBD1, was not checked against the DNA. TRBV21-1 is listed as a pseudogene. This CDR3 region has 15 residues. CDR3 sequence reads: CASSKVSLRGETQYF. The CDR3 DNA follows: TGTGCCAGCAGCAAAGTAAGCCTTAGGGGAGAGACCCAGTACTTC.

The gene calls are TRBV2 and TRBJ2-5; maybe TRBD1 (5 bases). Per the germline V gene, CDR1 is SNHLY and CDR2 is FYNNEI. The CDR3 loop spans 13 amino acids. The V end lost 6 bases, the J end lost 3 bases, and 11 bases lay between the germline ends. The CDR3 DNA reads TGTGCCAGCAGAAGGGGAAGTAAAGAGACCCAGTACTTC. This gives the protein CASRRGSKETQYF. Looking up the rest from reference TRBV2 and TRBJ2-5 gives the full variable domain: EPEVTQTPSHQVTQMGQEVILRCVPISNHLYFYWYRQILGQKVEFLVSFYNNEISEKSEIFDDQFSVERPDGSNFTLKIRSTKLEDSAMYFCASRRGSKETQYFGPGTRLLVL.

V usage is TRBV19 and J usage is TRBJ1-1, with 8 positions matching TRBD1. The CDR3 extends over 14 amino acids. Germline V gene sequence: CDR1 LNHDA, CDR2 SQIVND (reference sequence). J lost 5 bases, V lost 7 bases, and 9 bases had no gene match. In DNA form, the CDR3 reads TGTGCCAGTAAACCGGGCAGGGGGCTTACTGAAGCTTTCTTT. Its translation: CASKPGRGLTEAFF.

The rearrangement uses TRBV5-5 and TRBJ1-3; unclear D gene. V lost 1 base to trimming and J lost 2 bases, with 4 bases between them. This CDR3 comprises 13 residues. Germline V gene data show CDR1 as SGHKS and CDR2 as YYEKEE (reference sequence). In DNA form, the CDR3 reads TGTGCCAGCAGCTTGACGGCTGGAAACACCATATATTTT. It yields the protein CASSLTAGNTIYF.

The rearrangement joins TRBV11-2 to TRBJ1-1; tentatively, D is TRBD1 (5 bases). The length of the CDR3 is 16 residues. Per the germline V gene, CDR1 is SGHAT and CDR2 is FQNNGV. V was pared by 0 bases and J by 5 bases, with 16 bases between. CDR3: CASSLDLGQGWTEAFF. DNA for the CDR3: TGTGCCAGCAGCTTAGATCTTGGACAAGGGTGGACTGAAGCTTTCTTT.

The chain employs TRBV6-4 and TRBJ1-2, with 12 bases matching TRBD1. CDR1 MRHNA and CDR2 SNTAGT come from the germline V gene. This CDR3 region has 16 residues. The junction had 12 bases not matched to a gene; V was cut back by 5 bases and J by 8 bases. The CDR3 coding sequence is TGTGCCAGCAGTAGGGACCGGGACAGGGGGCGAATAGGCTACACCTTC. This sequence encodes CASSRDRDRGRIGYTF.

The rearrangement joins TRBV29-1 to TRBJ1-1; D is possibly TRBD1 (6 bases). The CDR3 length is 12 residues. V lost 4 bases and J 2 bases, leaving 8 bases between the germline ends. Germline CDR1 is SQVTM and CDR2 is ANQGSEA. Here the CDR3 reads CSVGGTNTEAFF. The CDR3 bases are TGCAGCGTTGGGGGGACAAACACTGAAGCTTTCTTT. Variable domain in full (rest from reference TRBV29-1 and TRBJ1-1): SAVISQKPSRDICQRGTSLTIQCQVDSQVTMMFWYRQQPGQSLTLIATANQGSEATYESGFVIDKFPISRPNLTFSTLTVSNMSPEDSSIYLCSVGGTNTEAFFGQGTRLTVV.